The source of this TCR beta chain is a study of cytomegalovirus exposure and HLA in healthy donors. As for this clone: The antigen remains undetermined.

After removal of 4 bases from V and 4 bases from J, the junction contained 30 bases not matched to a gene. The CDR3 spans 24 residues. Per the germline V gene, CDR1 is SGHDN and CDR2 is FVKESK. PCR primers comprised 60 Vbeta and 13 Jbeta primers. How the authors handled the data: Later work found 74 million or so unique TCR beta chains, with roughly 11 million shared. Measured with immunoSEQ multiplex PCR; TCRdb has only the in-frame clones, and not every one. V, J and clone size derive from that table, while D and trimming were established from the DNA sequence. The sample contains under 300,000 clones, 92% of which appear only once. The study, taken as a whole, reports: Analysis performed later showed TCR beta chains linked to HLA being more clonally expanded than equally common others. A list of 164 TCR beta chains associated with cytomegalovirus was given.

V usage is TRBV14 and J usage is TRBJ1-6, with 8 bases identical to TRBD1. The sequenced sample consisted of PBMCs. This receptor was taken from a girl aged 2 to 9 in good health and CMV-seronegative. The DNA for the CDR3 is TGTGCCAGCAGCCTCGGACAGGGAAAAGGGCACAGGGGCCCCACGAGGCGGTATAATTCACCCCTCCACTTT. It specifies CASSLGQGKGHRGPTRRYNSPLHF.